This TCR beta chain was captured by sequencing in a study of shared clonotypes between healthy human individuals (dated by TCRdb to the early 2020s). For the study in its entirety: A few men and two women, aged 18 to 49 years, made up the cohort. For each donor, three plates each were used for CD4 naive and CD4 memory, two plates were used for CD8 naive, and one plate was used for CD8 memory. The study deeply sequenced blood TCR repertoires of several healthy adults to estimate repertoire size and the extent of clonotype sharing between individuals. Different laboratories and diverse techniques were used to prepare libraries and sequence TCR repertoires, to increase sequencing depth and limit assay-specific biases. Each donor's leukapheresis produced roughly between roughly 0.85 and 10 billion PBMCs.

The donors were healthy, HIV-negative adults who had no recently reported acute infections or vaccinations. Only Caucasian adults living in Nashville, Tennessee, USA were represented among the donors. CD4+ T cells were enriched by magnetic negative selection, after which naive cells were positively selected on CD45RA and the negative fraction was taken as the memory subset. Blood was obtained by leukapheresis, after which PBMCs were separated by Ficoll-Histopaque density gradient centrifugation and cryopreserved in liquid nitrogen vapor phase. Analytical flow cytometry was used to check the purity and quantity of every magnetically sorted T cell population. From each sorted fraction, genomic DNA was isolated and quantified by UV absorbance on a Nanodrop 2000c. Using the deep immunoSEQ assay, multiplex PCR amplified TCR CDR3 regions from genomic DNA. For each cell subset, the extracted genomic DNA was distributed evenly across all wells of several immunoSEQ 96-well plates, and each plate served as one replicate. For sorted subsets, about 200 ng genomic DNA, equal to tens of thousands of T cell genomes, was loaded into each replicate PCR. Purified libraries were measured with a Qubit 3.0 fluorometer, size-checked on a Bioanalyzer 2100, and measured again with the KAPA Library Quantification kit. A separate single-read 150-cycle Illumina NextSeq 550 flow cell was used to sequence each immunoSEQ 96-well plate. From the authors' description of their analysis: Because the immunoSEQ output held only junctional sequences and lacked quality scores, the filtering could not match the filtering applied to full-length reads. Sequences were annotated with PyIR, a Python wrapper for IgBLAST v1.9, and V/J genes and CDR3 were assigned using IMGT germline references. Reads with weak V/J assignments (E-value above 1e-6), missing CDR3, stop codons, out-of-frame junctions, or ambiguous translated residues were removed. V3J clonotypes were defined by identical inferred V gene, J gene, and CDR3 amino acid sequence. The percentage overlap between two repertoires was calculated by dividing the number of shared unique clonotypes by the size of the smaller repertoire. Three approaches were used to assess repertoire richness: RTK rarefaction, the Chao1 estimator, and Recon v2.1 estimates of unobserved clonotypes. For all TCRbeta clonotypes obtained by the gDNA method from a few donors, generation probabilities were computed with OLGA. Drawn from immuneACCESS, this table holds only the in-frame rearrangements with V and J called that TCRdb kept. Clones are partly lost; checked studies trace under half to an unresolved V gene and leave the rest unexplained. V and J calls and clone size are as listed in that table; D and trimming were resolved from the DNA. This sample has about 2.4 million clones in its table, and roughly nine tenths of those were observed once. Roughly 0.13% of the sample rests with the top ten.

This clone has only one observation. The antigen it binds to is not known. The record has no base qualities; no much larger clone is one base away. Taken from the germline V gene, the CDR1 and CDR2 loops are SGHRS and YFSETQ. V trim: 2 bases; J trim: 3 bases; unmatched bases: 8. Spanning cysteine to phenylalanine, the CDR3 consists of 16 amino acids. Only CDR3 DNA remains: 48 bases, in frame from the first base. Study-wide conclusions, independent of this receptor: Compared with non-shared clonotypes, clonotypes shared by all four sorted-subset donors had higher generation probabilities. Sampling was limited to blood, and TCR repertoires in tissue likely differ from TCR repertoires in blood. Rarefaction of sorted-subset datasets indicated incomplete sequencing despite the large sequencing depth. Across several donors, roughly 5.4% of naive CD4, 3.5% of naive CD8, 2.3% of memory CD4, and roughly 0.4% of memory CD8 clonotypes were shared. Naive subsets generally had larger estimated clonotype richness than memory subsets did. Because the study included only a small number of donors, the genetic and exposure-history diversity represented was limited. Based on pairwise subsampling, the degree of clonotype sharing among donors was expected to be affected by sequencing depth.

Material: naive CD4+ T cells sorted from blood. The cell subset or site label of this sample denotes: CD45RA+ positively selected. The chain couples TRBV5-1 to TRBJ2-7, with TRBD1 matching 10 junction bases. The clonotype was recovered from a man between 18 and 29 years old in good health. The CDR3 region reads CASSLDSGTGVYEQYF. The DNA is as follows: TGCGCCAGCAGCTTAGATTCCGGGACAGGGGTCTACGAGCAGTACTTC.